This T cell receptor (beta chain) was documented in a study of shared clonotypes between healthy human individuals. V gave up 1 base and J gave up 1 base; unmatched junction bases: 9. CDR1 is MDHEN and CDR2 is SYDVKM in the germline V gene. CDR3 length: 19 residues. Deep-level assay runs were performed. Some clones are missing from TCRdb's copy, which holds only in-frame ones; the method was immunoSEQ multiplex PCR. The sample lists some 2,000,000 clones; approximately 94% were seen once. The sequence derives from a man aged 18-30 years in good health. Sequencing was carried out using naive CD4+ T cells sorted from blood. Regarding subset: CD45RA+ positively selected. The J gene is TRBJ2-3, the V gene TRBV28; 12 bases map to TRBD2. The CDR3 DNA follows: TGTGCCAGCAGTTTATTATCTAGCGGGGGGGCCAGAGGCACAGATACGCAGTATTTT. It specifies CASSLLSSGGARGTDTQYF.